This TCR beta chain was captured in a study of shared clonotypes between healthy human individuals. Study-level results: Genetic and exposure-history diversity was limited by the few donors. Naive subsets typically showed greater estimated richness than memory subsets.

Germline CDR1 SGHVS, CDR2 FQNEAQ. This CDR3 spans 13 amino acids. J was trimmed by 10 bases and V by 5 bases; bases with no gene match: 10. The data were produced by immunoSEQ multiplex PCR, yet TCRdb's version contains in-frame clones alone and is incomplete. The table includes around 2,000,000 clones, 85% to 95% detected once. It was CD45RO-negative cells, positively selected for CCR7, that made up naive CD8 cells, with terminally differentiated effector memory CD45RA+ cells excluded. Free of recent acute infections or vaccinations, the donors were healthy HIV-negative adults. Every donor was a Caucasian adult from Nashville, Tennessee. As to this clone: Its antigen remains unidentified.

The specimen was naive CD8+ T cells sorted from blood. The V call is TRBV7-8, the J call TRBJ1-1; 7 nucleotides line up with TRBD1. This clonotype originated in a man aged 18 to 29 in good health. The CDR3 sequence is CASSPRGGDRAFF. The DNA of the CDR3 is TGTGCCAGCAGCCCGCGCGGAGGGGACAGAGCTTTCTTT.